The 32 T cell receptor beta chains in this list originate from one sample, sequenced in a study of yellow fever vaccine responses in identical twins. TCRdb re-derived calls from the RT-PCR reads in MiXCR, one entry per CDR3 protein. Of over 20,000 distinct CDR3 sequences in the sample, around 74% were seen once. The source material was T cells from blood (PBMCs), unsorted or a sorted subset (not recorded which), sampled before or after yellow fever vaccination (not recorded which). The receptors stem from a woman between 18 and 29 years old who received the yellow fever vaccine.

The chain uses TRBV6-1 and TRBJ2-7; the match to TRBD1 covers 9 bases. V dropped 5 bases and J dropped 7; count of bases not matched to a gene: 9. CDR3 length: 14 amino acids. Germline V lookup: CDR1 MNHNS, CDR2 SASEGT. CDR3 protein: CASSLTGQGGEQYV. The CDR3 region has the DNA TGTGCCAGCAGTCTGACGGGACAGGGTGGGGAGCAGTACGTC.

V and J are TRBV29-1 and TRBJ1-4; 7 positions agree with TRBD1. The CDR3 runs 13 residues. CDR1 and CDR2 from the germline V gene are SQVTM and ANQGSEA. Unmatched junction bases numbered 4, after V lost 3 bases and J lost 6 bases. The CDR3 region is CSVDEGADEKLFF. DNA for the CDR3: TGCAGCGTTGACGAGGGGGCGGATGAAAAACTGTTTTTT. The complete variable domain, with remaining parts taken from reference TRBV29-1 and TRBJ1-4, reads SAVISQKPSRDICQRGTSLTIQCQVDSQVTMMFWYRQQPGQSLTLIATANQGSEATYESGFVIDKFPISRPNLTFSTLTVSNMSPEDSSIYLCSVDEGADEKLFFGSGTQLSVL.

The chain is built from TRBV7-6 and TRBJ2-1; D is undetermined. Trimming removed 1 base at V and 10 bases at J, with 11 bases between. The CDR3 runs 13 residues. CDR1 is SGHVS and CDR2 is FNYEAQ in the germline V gene. The CDR3, as DNA: TGTGCCAGCAGCTTAGACGTCGTCGGGGAGCAGTTCTTC. It is translated as CASSLDVVGEQFF.

This chain links TRBV5-1 with TRBJ2-4; D uncertain. The CDR3 covers 15 residues. Germline V gene data show CDR1 as SGHRS and CDR2 as YFSETQ. The V and J ends lost 3 bases and 1 base respectively, with 11 bases between them. The CDR3 coding sequence is TGCGCCAGCAGCTCAGAAATTGGGGCCAAAAACATTCAGTACTTC. Its translation: CASSSEIGAKNIQYF.

This sequence joins TRBV5-1 and TRBJ2-7; 7 nucleotides match TRBD1. The length of the CDR3 is 14 residues. The germline CDR1 and CDR2 sequences are SGHRS and YFSETQ. V dropped 0 bases and J dropped 6; count of bases not matched to a gene: 6. This CDR3 is CASSLEGAQREQYF. The CDR3 DNA sequence: TGCGCCAGCAGCTTGGAGGGGGCGCAACGCGAGCAGTACTTC.

This clonotype has just one count. The chain's CDR3 is CSVALLAGWDEQFF. The CDR3, as DNA: TGCAGCGTCGCCCTTTTAGCGGGATGGGATGAGCAGTTCTTC. The chain has TRBV29-1 and TRBJ2-1; 8 bases are shared with TRBD2. The CDR3 has 14 amino acids. The germline CDR1 and CDR2 sequences are SQVTM and ANQGSEA. With 6 bases clipped from V and 8 bases from J, the junction kept 12 bases outside the gene matches.

V is TRBV12-3 or TRBV12-4 and J is TRBJ2-3; perhaps TRBD2 as D (7 bases). Trimming took 2 bases from V and 2 from J, leaving 8 bases between them. The CDR3 has 14 residues. This chain's CDR3 is CASSLRGATDTQYF. The CDR3 coding sequence is TGTGCCAGCAGTTTACGGGGGGCCACAGATACGCAGTATTTT.

J is TRBJ1-2 and V is TRBV3-1; no clear D gene. Germline CDR1 LGHDT, CDR2 YNNKEL (reference sequence). The CDR3 contains 15 residues. V lost 0 bases and J lost 4, with 12 bases in between. CDR3 DNA sequence: TGTGCCAGCAGCCAAGATCGAAAGGGCGGCTATGGCTACACCTTC. Protein: CASSQDRKGGYGYTF.

The chain is built from TRBV2 and TRBJ2-2; no clear D. Looked up from germline, CDR1 is SNHLY and CDR2 is FYNNEI. CDR3 length: 14 amino acids. The ends were cut back, 4 bases at V and 0 bases at J, with 6 bases in the middle. The CDR3 DNA reads as TGTGCCAGCAGTGCGGGCCCGAACACCGGGGAGCTGTTTTTT. Amino acids: CASSAGPNTGELFF.

This clonotype showed up just once. The genes are TRBV11-1 and TRBJ2-7; D call uncertain. Trimming pared 2 bases from V and 4 bases from J, leaving 6 bases between. The CDR3 extends over 12 amino acids. Germline V lookup: CDR1 SGHAT, CDR2 FQDESV (reference sequence). CDR3 nucleotide sequence: TGTGCCAGCAGCTTATTTCCATACGAGCAGTACTTC. Its protein product is CASSLFPYEQYF.

This clonotype has a handful of counts. This rearrangement joins TRBV19 to TRBJ1-1, with TRBD1 matching 9 bases. The junction had 13 bases not matched to a gene; V was cut back by 8 bases and J by 6 bases. CDR1 is LNHDA and CDR2 is SQIVND in the germline V gene (reference sequence). CDR3 length: 15 amino acids. The CDR3 reads CASGYRDREFAEAFF. The DNA of the CDR3 is TGTGCCAGTGGTTACCGGGACAGGGAGTTTGCTGAAGCTTTCTTT.

The chain couples TRBV12-3 or TRBV12-4 to TRBJ1-2; the D is unclear. V was trimmed by 7 bases and J by 8 bases, leaving 14 bases between them. The CDR3 has 12 residues. In DNA, the CDR3 is TGTGCCAGCACCCGGACTGAGAACGGCTACACCTTC. It specifies CASTRTENGYTF.

The chain uses TRBV20-1 and TRBJ2-3; the D gene is possibly TRBD1 (6 bases). The V and J ends lost 6 bases and 2 bases respectively, with 15 bases between them. Looked up from germline, CDR1 is DFQATT and CDR2 is SNEGSKA (reference sequence). This CDR3 region has 14 residues. The CDR3 nucleotides are TGCAGTGCAACCGGACAGTCCCACACAGATACGCAGTATTTT. This sequence encodes CSATGQSHTDTQYF.

As to this clonotype: An end of the junction differs from the germline gene, which may be a read error. The chain links TRBV18 to TRBJ2-1; TRBD2 agrees at 13 bases. This CDR3 is built from 17 residues. The germline gives CDR1 KGHSH, CDR2 LQKENI. CDR3: CASSPSGLAGNYDEQFF. As DNA, the CDR3 is TGTGCCAGCTCACCCTCGGGACTAGCGGGGAACTACGATGAGCAGTTCTTC.

J is TRBJ2-1 and V is TRBV27; TRBD1 matches at 9 bases. Germline lookup yields CDR1 MNHEY and CDR2 SMNVEV (reference sequence). This CDR3 spans 15 amino acids. V shed 4 bases and J 7 bases; nucleotides not matched to a gene: 8. The CDR3 DNA reads as TGTGCCAGCAGTTCTGGGACAGGGAGATATAATGAGCAGTTCTTC. Encoded protein: CASSSGTGRYNEQFF.

V and J are TRBV7-8 and TRBJ2-2; D possibly uses TRBD1 or TRBD2 (5 bases each). V gave up 1 base and J gave up 4 bases, with 10 bases separating them. CDR1 and CDR2 (germline): SGHVS, FQNEAQ. This CDR3 is built from 15 residues. The CDR3 DNA reads as TGTGCCAGCAGCTTAGATGGGGGTGCCACCGGGGAGCTGTTTTTT. This sequence encodes CASSLDGGATGELFF.

CDR3 protein: CASRLAFRDRGNGVTGELFF. DNA for the CDR3: TGTGCAAGTCGCTTAGCTTTCCGGGACAGGGGAAACGGGGTCACCGGGGAGCTGTTTTTT. V and J are TRBV12-2 and TRBJ2-2; the DNA was not compared with TRBD1, the D call given in the table. TRBV12-2 is a listed pseudogene. The CDR3 has 20 residues.

V is TRBV23-1 and J is TRBJ1-5, with a possible D match to TRBD1 (5 bases). TRBV23-1 is identified as an open reading frame with a role that is uncertain. The CDR3 length is 15 residues. V was trimmed by 3 bases and J by 4 bases, leaving 13 bases between them. The CDR3: CASSHHRKPNQPQHF. CDR3 nucleotides: TGCGCCAGCAGTCATCACAGGAAACCTAATCAGCCCCAGCATTTT.

The rearrangement joins TRBV12-3 or TRBV12-4 to TRBJ2-3; D might be TRBD2 (6 bases). The CDR3 loop spans 18 amino acids. The V end lost 6 bases, the J end lost 2 bases, and 24 bases lay between the germline ends. The chain's CDR3 is CASRAGTLFSPPTDTQYF. For the CDR3, the DNA is TGTGCCAGCAGAGCCGGGACTTTGTTCAGTCCCCCCACAGATACGCAGTATTTT.

The chain couples TRBV29-1 to TRBJ2-7; possibly TRBD1 for D (5 bases). V was trimmed by 1 base and J by 6 bases, leaving 13 bases between them. Germline CDR1 and CDR2: SQVTM and ANQGSEA. The CDR3 loop spans 13 amino acids. The CDR3 nucleotides are TGCAGCGTTGAAGTTATTTTGGGGCGCGAGCAGTACGTC. It translates to CSVEVILGREQYV.

The chain has TRBV29-1 and TRBJ1-1, with D possibly TRBD1 on 5 matching bases. V lost 4 bases, J lost 6 bases, and 18 bases lay in between. The CDR3 has 14 amino acids. Germline CDR1 is SQVTM and CDR2 is ANQGSEA. In nucleotides, the CDR3 is TGCAGCGTTGCCAGGCAGGGAGGCGAAGCTGAAGCTTTCTTT. Translated, it gives CSVARQGGEAEAFF.

This clonotype was counted once. The rearrangement uses TRBV4-1 and TRBJ2-5; D is perhaps TRBD1 (6 bases). Trimming left V 3 bases short and J 2 bases short, with 22 bases between. The CDR3 length is 18 residues. Germline-derived CDR1 and CDR2 are MGHRA and YSYEKL. CDR3 protein: CASSHTPSGASSQETQYF. CDR3 bases: TGCGCCAGCAGCCATACTCCTTCAGGGGCTAGCAGTCAAGAGACCCAGTACTTC.

The gene calls are TRBV10-3 and TRBJ2-3; possibly TRBD1 or TRBD2 for D (6 bases each). CDR3 length: 16 residues. Trimming left V 4 bases short and J 3 bases short, with 17 bases between. CDR1 is ENHRY, CDR2 SYGVKD, per germline. This CDR3 is CAISGTEGQGTDTQYF. Written as DNA, the CDR3 is TGTGCCATCAGTGGCACGGAGGGGCAGGGGACAGATACGCAGTATTTT.

This sequence joins TRBV11-1 and TRBJ1-1, with D tentatively TRBD1 (5 bases). V lost 2 bases and J lost 1, with 5 bases in between. Germline lookup yields CDR1 SGHAT and CDR2 FQDESV (reference sequence). The CDR3 extends over 13 amino acids. The CDR3 region has the DNA TGTGCCAGCAGCTTAAGGGGGAACACTGAAGCTTTCTTT. Its protein product is CASSLRGNTEAFF.

J is TRBJ1-1 and V is TRBV4-3, with D unresolved. CDR1 is LGHNA, CDR2 YSLEER, per germline. This CDR3 is 15 amino acids long. The ends were cut back, 4 bases at V and 0 bases at J, with 12 bases in the middle. CDR3 DNA sequence: TGCGCCAGCAGCCTCTCTACCGTTATGAACACTGAAGCTTTCTTT. Translation gives CASSLSTVMNTEAFF.

The chain is built from TRBV2 and TRBJ2-3; the match to TRBD2 covers 7 bases. This CDR3 region has 16 residues. Germline CDR1 SNHLY, CDR2 FYNNEI. The trim removed 2 bases at V and 5 bases at J, leaving 10 bases unmatched. The CDR3 nucleotides are TGTGCCAGCAGTGAACTTGCGGGAGATGTAGGAGATACGCAGTATTTT. This sequence encodes CASSELAGDVGDTQYF.

The rearrangement joins TRBV25-1 to TRBJ1-6; D is unclear. The CDR3 has 14 amino acids. V shed 2 bases and J shed 4 bases, with 6 bases lying between them. Germline loops: CDR1 MGHDK, CDR2 SYGVNS. CDR3 sequence reads: CASSEGQYNSPLHF. In DNA form, the CDR3 reads TGTGCCAGCAGTGAAGGGCAATATAATTCACCCCTCCACTTT.

This clonotype was counted only a few times. The rearrangement links TRBV20-1 to TRBJ2-5, with D hard to call. V was shortened by 3 bases and J by 5 bases, with 13 bases between the two germline ends. The CDR3 loop spans 13 amino acids. Looked up from germline, CDR1 is DFQATT and CDR2 is SNEGSKA (reference sequence). CDR3 residues: CSASNVPVETQYF. DNA of the CDR3: TGCAGTGCTAGTAATGTGCCCGTTGAGACCCAGTACTTC.

This clonotype occurred a few times. J is TRBJ1-1 and V is TRBV29-1; no clear D. The CDR3 covers 13 residues. Between the trimmed V and J ends, which lost 4 bases and 5 bases, there was a span of 14 bases. Germline V lookup: CDR1 SQVTM, CDR2 ANQGSEA. This CDR3 reads CSVVSPWGTEAFF. DNA for the CDR3: TGCAGCGTTGTGTCCCCCTGGGGTACTGAAGCTTTCTTT.

This clonotype has only a few counts. The genes are TRBV28 and TRBJ2-7, with D possibly matching TRBD1 (6 bases). The length of the CDR3 is 13 residues. Germline-derived CDR1 and CDR2 are MDHEN and SYDVKM. Trimming cost V 5 bases and J 3 bases, with 11 bases left between them. Here the CDR3 reads CASSLGAYYEQYF. The CDR3 nucleotides are TGTGCCAGCAGTCTGGGGGCTTACTACGAGCAGTACTTC.

The chain employs TRBV5-4 and TRBJ1-4; D is ambiguous. Germline V gives CDR1 SGHNT, CDR2 YYREEE (reference sequence). The CDR3 is made up of 15 amino acids. V shed 0 bases and J shed 0 bases, with 6 bases lying between them. For the CDR3, the DNA is TGTGCCAGCAGCTTGGATGGTGCAACTAATGAAAAACTGTTTTTT. This encodes CASSLDGATNEKLFF.

This clonotype was seen a few times. The V gene is TRBV5-4, the J gene TRBJ2-1; D ambiguous. Looked up from germline, CDR1 is SGHNT and CDR2 is YYREEE (reference sequence). The CDR3 sequence is 11 residues long. Trimming cost V 0 bases and J 8 bases, with 3 bases left between them. In DNA, the CDR3 is TGTGCCAGCAGCTTGGCCTATGAGCAGTTCTTC. Translation: CASSLAYEQFF.